These 22 T cell receptor beta chains were sequenced from one sample in a study of blood T cell repertoires in COVID-19. The method was immunoSEQ multiplex PCR; TCRdb's version includes in-frame clones alone and lacks a portion of them. The sample records roughly 260,000 clones, 87% being singletons. The sequenced material came from peripheral blood. The receptors here all came from a woman between 50 and 59 years old with acute or convalescent COVID-19.

The rearrangement links TRBV7-9 to TRBJ1-4; D possibly corresponds to TRBD1 (6 bases). Trimming shortened V by 5 bases and J by 8 bases, and 12 bases separated the two germline ends. The CDR3 length is 13 residues. The germline V gene encodes CDR1 SEHNR and CDR2 FQNEAQ (reference sequence). The CDR3 is CASSARDNEKLFF. The CDR3 DNA follows: TGTGCCAGCAGCGCCCGGGACAACGAAAAACTGTTTTTT.

The genes are TRBV27 and TRBJ2-5; perhaps TRBD1 as D (5 bases). V lost 1 base and J lost 4, with 10 bases in between. Germline V gene lookup returns CDR1 MNHEY and CDR2 SMNVEV (reference sequence). This CDR3 spans 14 amino acids. The CDR3 sequence is CASSLFGAGETQYF. Written as DNA, the CDR3 is TGTGCCAGCAGTTTATTTGGGGCAGGAGAGACCCAGTACTTC.

The chain links TRBV11-2 to TRBJ2-7; 10 positions match TRBD1. This CDR3 is built from 16 residues. The J segment lost 6 bases and the V segment lost 5 bases, leaving 13 bases of the junction unmatched. The germline CDR1 and CDR2 sequences are SGHAT and FQNNGV. The CDR3 DNA follows: TGTGCCAGCAGCCAAACCGGGACAGGGGCTCGTGGCGAGCAGTACTTC. Translation: CASSQTGTGARGEQYF.

This chain links TRBV6-1 with TRBJ2-1; no clear D gene. The germline V gene encodes CDR1 MNHNS and CDR2 SASEGT. There are 13 residues in the CDR3. V was pared by 1 base and J by 8 bases, with 9 bases between. CDR3 region: CASSEVVRDEQFF. The CDR3 coding sequence is TGTGCCAGCAGTGAAGTTGTCCGGGATGAGCAGTTCTTC.

V gene TRBV20-1 combines with J gene TRBJ2-7, with D possibly TRBD2 on 5 matching bases. Trimming cost V 3 bases and J 2 bases, with 11 bases left between them. The CDR3 spans 13 residues. CDR1 DFQATT and CDR2 SNEGSKA come from the germline V gene (reference sequence). The CDR3 bases are TGCAGTGCTAGTAAAGGACTTGCCTACGAGCAGTACTTC. It codes for CSASKGLAYEQYF.

The rearrangement uses TRBV27 and TRBJ1-4; 7 nucleotides line up with TRBD1. Germline lookup yields CDR1 MNHEY and CDR2 SMNVEV (reference sequence). The junction had 13 bases not matched to a gene; V was cut back by 6 bases and J by 0 bases. This CDR3 comprises 18 residues. The CDR3 region is CASSFLYRGRATNEKLFF. CDR3 nucleotide sequence: TGTGCCAGCAGCTTTTTGTACAGGGGCCGTGCAACTAATGAAAAACTGTTTTTT.

The chain uses TRBV12-3 or TRBV12-4 and TRBJ1-1, with D hard to call. This CDR3 comprises 13 residues. Trimming pared 8 bases from V and 3 bases from J, leaving 13 bases between. CDR3: CASGSSEDTEAFF. The CDR3, as DNA: TGTGCCAGCGGTTCATCGGAGGACACTGAAGCTTTCTTT.

The J gene is TRBJ2-5, the V gene TRBV24-1; TRBD2 might be the D (6 bases). Deletions cut 4 bases from V and 2 bases from J, with 13 bases between. The CDR3 is 15 amino acids. Germline assignment: CDR1 KGHDR and CDR2 SFDVKD. CDR3: CATSDPAAGQETQYF. CDR3 DNA: TGTGCCACCAGTGACCCCGCGGCGGGGCAAGAGACCCAGTACTTC.

The V and J genes are TRBV28 and TRBJ2-7, with TRBD1 identical over 8 bases. Per the germline V gene, CDR1 is MDHEN and CDR2 is SYDVKM. The CDR3 is 16 amino acids. V trimming: 5 bases; J trimming: 3 bases; junction bases outside the gene matches: 12. The CDR3, as DNA: TGTGCCAGCAGTCATCCTTGGTACAGGGGGGACTACGAGCAGTACTTC. It translates to CASSHPWYRGDYEQYF.

This chain links TRBV18 with TRBJ2-2; D gene ambiguous. The CDR3 sequence is 16 residues long. The germline V gene has CDR1 KGHSH and CDR2 LQKENI. V was shortened by 3 bases and J by 7 bases, with 18 bases between the two germline ends. This chain's CDR3 is CASSPLADFQSGELFF. The CDR3 coding sequence is TGTGCCAGCTCACCTTTGGCGGATTTCCAGAGCGGGGAGCTGTTTTTT.

V usage is TRBV4-1 and J usage is TRBJ1-4, with a possible D match to TRBD1 (6 bases). The germline V gene encodes CDR1 MGHRA and CDR2 YSYEKL. This CDR3 spans 19 amino acids. The V end lost 3 bases, the J end lost 0 bases, and 20 bases lay between the germline ends. The CDR3 nucleotides read TGCGCCAGCAGCCACCTCGACAGGTTCCGGCTTTCAACTAATGAAAAACTGTTTTTT. This codes for CASSHLDRFRLSTNEKLFF.

In DNA, the CDR3 is TGCAGCGTTGAGGCTGGAGGCACAGATACGCAGTATTTT. Protein: CSVEAGGTDTQYF. The gene calls are TRBV29-1 and TRBJ2-3; D unresolved. The CDR3 covers 13 residues. The V gene's germline CDR1 is SQVTM and CDR2 ANQGSEA. Trimming stripped 3 bases from V and 1 base from J, with 8 bases between.

The chain is built from TRBV21-1 and TRBJ2-6; the D call of TRBD1 is as the table states it, not checked on the DNA. TRBV21-1 is termed a pseudogene. This CDR3 region has 19 residues. CDR3 loop: CASSNTRQARTSGANVLTF. The DNA for the CDR3 is TGTGCCAGCAGCAATACCAGACAGGCCCGCACCTCTGGGGCCAACGTCCTGACTTTC.

V gene TRBV29-1 combines with J gene TRBJ2-1, with D possibly being TRBD2 (6 bases). Germline-derived CDR1 and CDR2 are SQVTM and ANQGSEA. This CDR3 spans 16 amino acids. V gave up 0 bases and J gave up 2 bases, with 14 bases separating them. The CDR3 DNA reads TGCAGCGTTGAAGACACCGGCGGGGCCACCTACAATGAGCAGTTCTTC. It codes for CSVEDTGGATYNEQFF.

The V call is TRBV7-2, the J call TRBJ2-5, with TRBD2 matching 11 bases. The CDR3 has 17 amino acids. Trimming removed 5 bases from V and 1 base from J; junction bases left unmatched: 9. CDR1 SGHTA and CDR2 FQGNSA come from the germline V gene. CDR3 DNA sequence: TGTGCCAGCAGCAAAAGTGGTCTAGCGGGAGGCCAAGAGACCCAGTACTTC. It is translated as CASSKSGLAGGQETQYF.

The chain joins TRBV3-1 (or the pseudogene TRBV3-2) to TRBJ1-5, with unresolved D. Germline loops: CDR1 LGHDT, CDR2 YNNKEL (reference sequence). The CDR3 is 14 amino acids. Trimming shortened V by 4 bases and J by 9 bases, and 16 bases separated the two germline ends. The CDR3 region is CASSPGVAKRPQHF. The CDR3 DNA follows: TGTGCCAGCAGCCCCGGGGTTGCGAAGCGGCCCCAGCATTTT.

The V gene is TRBV19, the J gene TRBJ1-2; TRBD1 aligns across 7 bases. The CDR3 totals 15 residues. Germline loops: CDR1 LNHDA, CDR2 SQIVND (reference sequence). V shed 5 bases, J shed 4 bases, and the junction held 10 bases outside the gene matches. The CDR3 DNA sequence: TGTGCCAGTAGTTCCTATAGGACAGGTTCCTATGGCTACACCTTC. Protein: CASSSYRTGSYGYTF.

The chain has TRBV18 and TRBJ2-1; TRBD2 aligns across 10 bases. V shed 3 bases, J shed 8 bases, and the junction held 10 bases outside the gene matches. Looked up from germline, CDR1 is KGHSH and CDR2 is LQKENI. This CDR3 comprises 16 residues. The CDR3 DNA reads TGTGCCAGCTCACCGAGCGGGAGGGCCGTTCGGGATGAGCAGTTCTTC. Translated, it gives CASSPSGRAVRDEQFF.

This chain links TRBV7-8 with TRBJ2-3, with TRBD1 matching 7 bases. This CDR3 is 15 amino acids long. Germline CDR1 and CDR2: SGHVS and FQNEAQ. Trimming took 4 bases from V and 4 from J; bases not matched to a gene: 8. The DNA of the CDR3 is TGTGCCAGCAGCTCGACAGGGCGTTTTGCAGATACGCAGTATTTT. Translated: CASSSTGRFADTQYF. Full variable domain (outside the CDR3, taken from reference TRBV7-8 and TRBJ2-3): GAGVSQSPRYKVAKRGQDVALRCDPISGHVSLFWYQQALGQGPEFLTYFQNEAQLDKSGLPSDRFFAERPEGSVSTLKIQRTQQEDSAVYLCASSSTGRFADTQYFGPGTRLTVL.

The gene calls are TRBV6-5 and TRBJ1-1; 7 bases align to TRBD1. Trimming cost V 9 bases and J 3 bases; bases outside gene matches: 4. CDR3 length: 12 residues. Germline CDR1 reads MNHEY; CDR2 reads SVGAGI. DNA of the CDR3: TGTGCCAGTACAGGGGTCTACACTGAAGCTTTCTTT. This gives the protein CASTGVYTEAFF.

The gene calls are TRBV10-3 and TRBJ1-5; D is unresolved. The CDR3 has 13 residues. The V end was cut by 2 bases, the J end by 5 bases, with 7 bases between. CDR1 and CDR2 from the germline V gene are ENHRY and SYGVKD. CDR3 coding DNA: TGTGCCATCAGTGAGGGGCCTCATCAGCCCCAGCATTTT. It codes for CAISEGPHQPQHF.

This chain joins TRBV6-2 or TRBV6-3 and TRBJ2-2; D remains ambiguous. There are 12 residues in the CDR3. V dropped 4 bases and J dropped 6 bases, with 6 bases sitting between them. Germline CDR1 MNHEY, CDR2 SVGEGT. Here the CDR3 DNA reads TGTGCCAGCAGTTTACTTTCCGGGGAGCTGTTTTTT. Its protein is CASSLLSGELFF.